The next 32 T cell receptor beta chains were all read from a single sample in a study of Ad26.COV2.S vaccination and SARS-CoV-2 variants. Repertoires were generated with immunoSEQ multiplex PCR, while TCRdb's copy carries only in-frame clones and drops some. The sample gives around 450,000 clones, approximately 89% of which show up once; 2.5% is in the top ten. Treatment denoted: around 19 received Ad26.COV2.S at low or high dose, single or two shots; about 5 received placebo; per-sample allocation not given. All samples were drawn on day 63, counting from the first vaccine or placebo injection. Sequences were derived from peripheral blood, sampled in a trial of Ad26.COV2.S vaccine versus placebo. The receptors stem from a person aged 18-65 years who received the Ad26.COV2.S COVID-19 vaccine or a placebo.

V is TRBV5-1 and J is TRBJ1-2; 8 bases fit TRBD1. With V trimmed by 3 bases and J by 5 bases, 9 bases remained unmatched. Germline V CDR1 and CDR2: SGHRS, YFSETQ. The CDR3 has 15 residues. The CDR3 spells CASSSQTGGSYGYTF. CDR3 nucleotide sequence: TGCGCCAGCAGCTCCCAAACAGGGGGTTCTTATGGCTACACCTTC.

Only a few counts were recorded for this clone. This chain joins TRBV19 and TRBJ1-2, with TRBD1 identical over 9 bases. Germline V gives CDR1 LNHDA, CDR2 SQIVND (reference sequence). V shed 6 bases and J 5 bases; nucleotides not matched to a gene: 13. This CDR3 is built from 16 residues. Here the CDR3 DNA reads TGTGCCAGTAGCCTGGGACAGGGAAAAGGGGGTTATGGCTACACCTTC. Amino acid sequence: CASSLGQGKGGYGYTF.

V gene TRBV6-5 combines with J gene TRBJ1-6; unclear D gene. Trimming stripped 2 bases from V and 9 bases from J, with 8 bases between. CDR1 is MNHEY, CDR2 SVGAGI, per germline. This CDR3 spans 13 amino acids. CDR3 in DNA: TGTGCCAGCAGTTACAGTGGCGTTTCACCCCTCCACTTT. It is translated as CASSYSGVSPLHF.

In its sample, this clone was seen once. The gene calls are TRBV5-4 and TRBJ2-3; tentatively, D is TRBD2 (5 bases). The CDR3 is 14 amino acids. CDR1 is SGHNT and CDR2 is YYREEE in the germline V gene (reference sequence). V shed 4 bases and J shed 4 bases, with 13 bases lying between them. CDR3 nucleotides: TGTGCCAGCAGCCCGGAGGCCCTATCAGATACGCAGTATTTT. Protein: CASSPEALSDTQYF. The full variable domain, its missing parts supplied by reference TRBV5-4 and TRBJ2-3, is ETGVTQSPTHLIKTRGQQVTLRCSSQSGHNTVSWYQQALGQGPQFIFQYYREEENGRGNFPPRFSGLQFPNYSSELNVNALELDDSALYLCASSPEALSDTQYFGPGTRLTVL.

The rearrangement links TRBV18 to TRBJ2-3; no definite D call. The CDR3 is 13 residues long. Germline CDR1 and CDR2: KGHSH and LQKENI. Trimming took off 5 bases at V and 3 bases at J, with 9 bases between the two ends. CDR3: CASSGRYTDTQYF. The CDR3 region has the DNA TGTGCCAGCTCAGGGCGCTATACAGATACGCAGTATTTT.

The rearrangement links TRBV21-1 to TRBJ2-4; the table gives TRBD1 as D, unverified against the DNA. TRBV21-1 is a pseudogene segment. The CDR3 sequence is 16 residues long. The CDR3: CASSKRTGWAKNIQYF. The CDR3 nucleotides read TGTGCCAGCAGCAAAAGAACAGGGTGGGCCAAAAACATTCAGTACTTC.

The rearrangement links TRBV2 to TRBJ2-7, with a tentative D call TRBD2 (6 bases). V lost 3 bases and J 0 bases, leaving 9 bases between the germline ends. This CDR3 is 14 amino acids long. Germline values: CDR1 SNHLY, CDR2 FYNNEI. The CDR3 DNA reads as TGTGCCAGCAGTGAGCAGGGAGGCTCCTACGAGCAGTACGTC. This codes for CASSEQGGSYEQYV.

The rearrangement uses TRBV5-1 and TRBJ2-3, with no clear D. CDR3 length equals 12 residues. Trimming shortened V by 3 bases and J by 5 bases, and 7 bases separated the two germline ends. CDR1 is SGHRS and CDR2 is YFSETQ in the germline V gene. The CDR3 protein is CASSSPGDTQYF. In nucleotides, the CDR3 is TGCGCCAGCAGCTCACCGGGAGATACGCAGTATTTT.

This chain links TRBV7-3 with TRBJ2-1; D is possibly TRBD1 or TRBD2 (5 bases each). The CDR3 covers 14 residues. Germline lookup yields CDR1 SGHTA and CDR2 FQGTGA. V lost 5 bases to trimming and J lost 7 bases, with 15 bases between them. As DNA, the CDR3 is TGTGCCAGCAGCCCCAGGGAGCGCGGAAATGAGCAGTTCTTC. This encodes CASSPRERGNEQFF.

V is TRBV12-5 and J is TRBJ2-5, with TRBD1 identical over 8 bases. CDR3 length: 15 amino acids. Germline V gives CDR1 LGHNT, CDR2 FRNRAP. V was clipped by 5 bases and J by 5 bases; unmatched bases: 10. CDR3 DNA sequence: TGTGCTAGTGGTGGGATCACAGGGGGGTGGGAGACCCAGTACTTC. Its translation is CASGGITGGWETQYF.

The V call is TRBV7-8, the J call TRBJ2-3, with 10 positions matching TRBD2. Losses at the gene ends were 3 bases for V and 2 bases for J; bases not matched to a gene: 11. The CDR3 has 18 amino acids. Per the germline V gene, CDR1 is SGHVS and CDR2 is FQNEAQ. For the CDR3, the DNA is TGTGCCAGCAGCTTTGGGCTAGCGGGAGTTCTTAACACAGATACGCAGTATTTT. Its translation: CASSFGLAGVLNTDTQYF.

The CDR3 region is CASSLSRTTQLTDTQYF. The CDR3 DNA reads as TGTGCCAGCAGCTTATCTCGGACTACCCAACTCACAGATACGCAGTATTTT. The V and J genes are TRBV11-3 and TRBJ2-3; a weak D match, TRBD2 (6 bases). Germline CDR1 and CDR2: SGHNT and YENEEA. The CDR3 runs 17 residues. V was clipped by 2 bases and J by 2 bases, with 17 bases between them.

The CDR3, as DNA: TGTGCCAGCAGCTTAGAGGGGAGAAACTACAATGAGCAGTTCTTC. Protein: CASSLEGRNYNEQFF. This chain links TRBV11-3 with TRBJ2-1, with D possibly TRBD2 on 5 matching bases. With 0 bases removed from V and 3 bases from J, the gap between germline ends came to 9 bases. The CDR3 runs 15 residues. Germline CDR1 reads SGHNT; CDR2 reads YENEEA.

The chain employs TRBV25-1 and TRBJ2-1; no definite D call. The V end was cut by 1 base, the J end by 0 bases, with 10 bases between. The CDR3 sequence is 16 residues long. Germline V lookup: CDR1 MGHDK, CDR2 SYGVNS. CDR3 protein: CASSELGLPSYNEQFF. The CDR3 DNA is TGTGCCAGCAGTGAATTAGGGCTACCCTCCTACAATGAGCAGTTCTTC.

The genes are TRBV2 and TRBJ2-7; 10 nucleotides match TRBD2. The CDR3 contains 14 residues. Germline V gives CDR1 SNHLY, CDR2 FYNNEI. The ends lost 6 bases at V and 7 bases at J; junction bases unmatched: 9. The CDR3 spells CASRRLAGAGEQYV. The CDR3 bases are TGTGCCAGCAGGAGGCTAGCGGGAGCAGGGGAGCAGTACGTC.

The chain links TRBV5-1 to TRBJ2-3, with 15 bases aligning to TRBD2. This CDR3 has 16 amino acids. Germline CDR1 reads SGHRS; CDR2 reads YFSETQ. Trimming cost V 4 bases and J 5 bases; bases outside gene matches: 5. The CDR3 bases are TGCGCCAGCAGCCTGGGACTAGCGGGAGGATTAGATACGCAGTATTTT. It encodes CASSLGLAGGLDTQYF.

This clone has more than one count but fewer than ten. This chain connects TRBV24-1 to TRBJ1-5, with TRBD1 as a possible D gene (6 bases). Germline lookup yields CDR1 KGHDR and CDR2 SFDVKD. The CDR3 spans 13 residues. The V and J ends lost 3 bases and 9 bases respectively, with 11 bases between them. CDR3 DNA: TGTGCCACCAGTGATGGAACAGGGAGGCCCCAGCATTTT. Its protein product is CATSDGTGRPQHF.

V is TRBV15 and J is TRBJ2-1, with D perhaps matching TRBD1 or TRBD2 (5 bases each). CDR1 is LNHNV and CDR2 is YYDKDF in the germline V gene (reference sequence). The CDR3 is made up of 13 amino acids. Trimming shortened V by 5 bases and J by 7 bases, and 12 bases separated the two germline ends. The CDR3 loop is CATSWGYWNEQFF. The CDR3 DNA reads as TGTGCCACCAGCTGGGGGTATTGGAATGAGCAGTTCTTC.

CDR3 amino acids: CASSPTGGSYNSPLHF. DNA for the CDR3: TGTGCCAGCAGTCCGACAGGGGGCTCCTATAATTCACCCCTCCACTTT. This rearrangement joins TRBV27 to TRBJ1-6, with 9 bases lining up with TRBD1. Germline trimming cut 5 bases from V and 0 bases from J; bases unmatched to any gene: 2. This CDR3 has 16 amino acids. Germline V lookup: CDR1 MNHEY, CDR2 SMNVEV (reference sequence).

CDR3 in amino acids: CASSSGMVTDTQYF. Here the CDR3 DNA reads TGCGCCAGCAGCTCCGGAATGGTGACAGATACGCAGTATTTT. This chain connects TRBV5-1 to TRBJ2-3, with D uncertain. Looked up from germline, CDR1 is SGHRS and CDR2 is YFSETQ. V lost 3 bases to trimming and J lost 3 bases, with 11 bases between them. The CDR3 length is 14 residues.

This clone was seen once. The chain has TRBV19 and TRBJ1-3; D unresolved. The V gene's germline CDR1 is LNHDA and CDR2 SQIVND (reference sequence). The V end lost 9 bases, the J end lost 4 bases, and 13 bases lay between the germline ends. CDR3 size: 13 residues. The CDR3: CASSWVFGNTIYF. The CDR3 region has the DNA TGTGCCAGCTCTTGGGTTTTCGGAAACACCATATATTTT.

The chain employs TRBV7-9 and TRBJ2-1; the match to TRBD2 covers 8 bases. V shed 4 bases, J shed 7 bases, and the junction held 12 bases outside the gene matches. Germline V gives CDR1 SEHNR, CDR2 FQNEAQ (reference sequence). CDR3 length: 16 amino acids. CDR3 residues: CASSSQLAARWNEQFF. The CDR3, as DNA: TGTGCCAGCAGCTCACAACTAGCGGCCCGGTGGAATGAGCAGTTCTTC.

On this clone: This clone may be a read error of a much larger clone one base away. This chain uses TRBV12-3 or TRBV12-4 with TRBJ1-5, with 9 bases aligning to TRBD1. The length of the CDR3 is 12 residues. Trimming at V came to 6 bases and at J to 7 bases, leaving 1 base not matched to a gene. CDR3 amino acids: CASRDRGQPQHF. The CDR3 DNA is TGTGCCAGCAGGGACAGGGGCCAGCCCCAGCATTTT.

This clone has a handful of counts. Other DNA sequences in the same sample also yield this CDR3. The chain is built from TRBV7-9 and TRBJ1-1; no clear D. Per the germline V gene, CDR1 is SEHNR and CDR2 is FQNEAQ (reference sequence). Trimming stripped 2 bases from V and 5 bases from J, with 9 bases between. The CDR3 has 13 residues. CDR3 amino acids: CASSLSGGTEAFF. The CDR3 DNA reads as TGTGCCAGCAGCTTATCCGGTGGGACTGAAGCTTTCTTT.

J is TRBJ1-6 and V is TRBV28; 10 bases match TRBD1. J lost 5 bases, V lost 7 bases, and 5 bases had no gene match. The CDR3 length is 15 residues. Germline V gene lookup returns CDR1 MDHEN and CDR2 SYDVKM. The chain's CDR3 is CASTGTGDHNSPLHF. CDR3 bases: TGTGCCAGCACCGGGACAGGGGACCATAATTCACCCCTCCACTTT.

The chain has TRBV3-1 (or the pseudogene TRBV3-2) and TRBJ2-7; D gene ambiguous. Trimming took 1 base from V and 3 from J, leaving 10 bases between them. Germline V gene sequence: CDR1 LGHDT, CDR2 YNNKEL (reference sequence). The CDR3 has 14 residues. The CDR3 DNA reads as TGTGCCAGCAGCCAAGGGGAAGGGTTCTACGAGCAGTACTTC. Translation gives CASSQGEGFYEQYF.

This chain links TRBV12-2 with TRBJ1-2. TRBV12-2 is a pseudogene locus. The CDR3 covers 19 residues. DNA for the CDR3: TGTGCAAGTCGCTTAGCGTCATCAAAAGGGGAGCCCGTATGCTATGGCTACACCTTC. Residues: CASRLASSKGEPVCYGYTF.

The chain couples TRBV25-1 to TRBJ2-3; 11 positions match TRBD2. This CDR3 contains 14 residues. Germline V gives CDR1 MGHDK, CDR2 SYGVNS. V was clipped by 5 bases and J by 7 bases; unmatched bases: 5. The CDR3, as DNA: TGTGCCAGCAGTTTAGCGGGAGGGGGGTATACGCAGTATTTT. It encodes CASSLAGGGYTQYF.

The rearrangement joins TRBV5-1 to TRBJ2-3; tentatively, D is TRBD1 or TRBD2 (5 bases each). V lost 4 bases and J lost 11, with 20 bases in between. This CDR3 is 14 amino acids long. Germline V gives CDR1 SGHRS, CDR2 YFSETQ. The DNA of the CDR3 is TGCGCCAGCAGCCCCCAGGGTTTGGCTGGGGGGCAGTATTTT. It is translated as CASSPQGLAGGQYF.

The chain employs TRBV5-1 and TRBJ2-1; 11 nucleotides agree with TRBD1. The germline CDR1 and CDR2 sequences are SGHRS and YFSETQ. V shed 4 bases and J 8 bases; nucleotides not matched to a gene: 5. CDR3 length: 14 amino acids. CDR3 protein: CASSRGTGGYEQFF. Here the CDR3 DNA reads TGCGCCAGCAGCCGAGGGACAGGGGGGTATGAGCAGTTCTTC. Full variable domain (rest looked up from reference TRBV5-1 and TRBJ2-1): KAGVTQTPRYLIKTRGQQVTLSCSPISGHRSVSWYQQTPGQGLQFLFEYFSETQRNKGNFPGRFSGRQFSNSRSEMNVSTLELGDSALYLCASSRGTGGYEQFFGPGTRLTVL.

Notes on this clone: Other DNA sequences within the sample encode an identical CDR3. The chain employs TRBV18 and TRBJ1-2, with a possible D match to TRBD1 (6 bases). Trimming removed 3 bases from V and 5 bases from J, with 10 bases in between. CDR3 length: 13 residues. CDR1 KGHSH and CDR2 LQKENI come from the germline V gene. CDR3 region: CASSPSGTYGYTF. The CDR3 DNA follows: TGTGCCAGCTCACCGAGCGGGACATATGGCTACACCTTC.

This clone was seen a few times. J is TRBJ2-5 and V is TRBV19; D unresolved. Looked up from germline, CDR1 is LNHDA and CDR2 is SQIVND (reference sequence). The CDR3 runs 15 residues. The V end lost 1 base, the J end lost 4 bases, and 13 bases lay between the germline ends. Here the CDR3 DNA reads TGTGCCAGTAGTATAGCCCTGGCCCAAAGAGAGACCCAGTACTTC. It translates to CASSIALAQRETQYF.